Listed below are T cell receptor beta chains from one sample, sequenced in a study of CD8 T cells in Susac syndrome. TCRdb re-called the immunoSEQ multiplex PCR reads with MiXCR, one entry per CDR3 protein. The sample shows around 150,000 distinct CDR3 sequences, just under 95% of them seen only once. The sequenced sample was CD4+ T cells from PBMCs. The receptors shown here come from a human donor with Susac syndrome. Both conserved end residues are part of each CDR3. A D gene is named only where the DNA matches it firmly. Clone sizes are given selectively: once, few, many, or a class where the clone is expanded.

v_call	clone_size	j_call	d_call	cdr3_nt	cdr3_aa
TRBV20-1	once	TRBJ2-5	-	TGCAGTGCTAGAGCTCAGGAGAGAGGGGAGACCCAGTACTTC	CSARAQERGETQYF
TRBV20-1	-	TRBJ2-5	TRBD1	TGCAGTGCGTCGAGAGCAGGGGGCCAAGAGACCCAGTACTTC	CSASRAGGQETQYF
TRBV7-9	-	TRBJ1-2	TRBD1	TGTGCCAGCAGCGCGCTCTCAGGGGGTCCTGGCTACACCTTC	CASSALSGGPGYTF
TRBV6-1	-	TRBJ1-5	TRBD1	TGTGCCAGCAGTGGGACAGGGGTTTCTTTGAGCAATCAGCCCCAGCATTTT	CASSGTGVSLSNQPQHF
TRBV20-1	-	TRBJ2-2	TRBD1	TGCAGTGCGCCAAACAGGGGATACACCGGGGAGCTGTTTTTT	CSAPNRGYTGELFF
TRBV12-3/TRBV12-4	-	TRBJ1-5	-	TGTGCCAGCAGTTTCTCGGGGGGTAGCAATCAGCCCCAGCATTTT	CASSFSGGSNQPQHF
TRBV25-1	-	TRBJ1-5	-	TGTGCCAGCAGTGATTCCGAGAAGGATCAGCCCCAGCATTTT	CASSDSEKDQPQHF
TRBV2	once	TRBJ1-2	-	TGTGCCAGCAGTGTCCCTCCTCACAGGACGGACTTCTATGGCTACACCTTC	CASSVPPHRTDFYGYTF
TRBV30	-	TRBJ1-1	-	TGTGCCTGGGCCCCCACCTGGGGTGAAGCTTTCTTT	CAWAPTWGEAFF
TRBV29-1	once	TRBJ2-2	-	TGCAGCGCACAGGACGTCCTGAACACCGGGGAGCTGTTTTTT	CSAQDVLNTGELFF
TRBV29-1	-	TRBJ2-7	TRBD1	TGCAGCGTGACGGGACAGCGTTACGAGCAGTACTTC	CSVTGQRYEQYF
TRBV2	-	TRBJ1-1	-	TGTGCCAGCAGTGGGGAGGGAGCGAAAGCTTTCTTT	CASSGEGAKAFF
TRBV30	-	TRBJ2-1	-	TGTGCCTGGAGTGTATACGGGAAGGGTTACAATGAGCAGTTCTTC	CAWSVYGKGYNEQFF
TRBV30	-	TRBJ2-3	-	TGTGCCTGGAGTCGGGATGATTATACGCAGTATTTT	CAWSRDDYTQYF
TRBV29-1	-	TRBJ2-3	-	TGCAGCGTTGTCGGCTGGACCGTGGGGCGGGATACGCAGTATTTT	CSVVGWTVGRDTQYF
TRBV29-1	-	TRBJ2-7	-	TGCAGCGTTGCCCCGGACCCATTTATCCACGAGCAGTACTTC	CSVAPDPFIHEQYF
TRBV20-1	-	TRBJ2-3	TRBD2	TGCAGTGCTGAGCGGGGGAAGACTGCAGATACGCAGTATTTT	CSAERGKTADTQYF
TRBV30	once	TRBJ1-1	-	TGTGCCTGGAGTCAAGTGAACACTGAAGCTTTCTTT	CAWSQVNTEAFF
TRBV4-3	-	TRBJ1-2	-	TGCGCCAGCAGCTCACCCGGCAGGGAAAATGGCTACACCTTC	CASSSPGRENGYTF
TRBV20-1	-	TRBJ2-7	-	TGCAGTGCTAGGAGGGCAACCTACGAGCAGTACTTC	CSARRATYEQYF
TRBV9	-	TRBJ1-4	TRBD1	TGTGCCAGCAGCGTCGGACAGGGGAACCCTAATGAAAAACTGTTTTTT	CASSVGQGNPNEKLFF
TRBV20-1	-	TRBJ2-1	TRBD1	TGCAGTGCTAGTTCGCGGACAGGGCCCTCCAATGAGCAGTTCTTC	CSASSRTGPSNEQFF
TRBV5-1	-	TRBJ2-5	TRBD2	TGCGCCAGCAGCGCCCTGAATAGCGGGAGGGAGACCCAGTACTTC	CASSALNSGRETQYF
TRBV29-1	-	TRBJ1-1	-	TGCAGCGTTGGAGGGGCTTACAGCACGAACACTGAAGCTTTCTTT	CSVGGAYSTNTEAFF
TRBV15	-	TRBJ2-5	-	TGTGCCACCAGCAGAGATGCCAGCCTTGGGGGAGAGACCCAGTACTTC	CATSRDASLGGETQYF
TRBV29-1	-	TRBJ2-3	TRBD2	TGCAGCGCGGATCAGGCTAGCGGGGGAGATACGCAGTATTTT	CSADQASGGDTQYF
TRBV25-1	-	TRBJ2-3	TRBD1	TGTGCCAGCAGTCCCCAGGACAGGCGTAGCACAGATACGCAGTATTTT	CASSPQDRRSTDTQYF
TRBV9	-	TRBJ2-6	-	TGTGCCAGCAGCCACACAGGGATAGGGGCCAACGTCCTGACTTTC	CASSHTGIGANVLTF
TRBV18	-	TRBJ2-4	-	TGTGCCAGCTCACCTCCGGGTTCCAAAAACATTCAGTACTTC	CASSPPGSKNIQYF
TRBV12-3/TRBV12-4	-	TRBJ1-1	-	TGTGCCAGCCAACTCCAGGGAGGATTGACTGAAGCTTTCTTT	CASQLQGGLTEAFF
TRBV9	-	TRBJ2-1	TRBD2	TGTGCCAGCAGCGCCGCAAGGTGGCTAGCGGGAGAGAGGTCCTACAATGAGCAGTTCTTC	CASSAARWLAGERSYNEQFF
TRBV14	once	TRBJ2-5	-	TGTGCCAGCAGCCAACATAGAACCCAGTACTTC	CASSQHRTQYF
TRBV28	once	TRBJ2-3	TRBD2	TGTGCCAGCAGTTTAGCGGGGGGGTCAGATACGCAGTATTTT	CASSLAGGSDTQYF
TRBV30	-	TRBJ1-2	-	TGTGCCTGGACCCCGGGTCGATATGGCTACACCTTC	CAWTPGRYGYTF
TRBV20-1	-	TRBJ1-1	TRBD1	TGCAGTGCTAGTTGGACAGGCATGAACACTGAAGCTTTCTTT	CSASWTGMNTEAFF
TRBV10-3	-	TRBJ2-5	-	TGTGCCATCAGTGAGGACCCCACCAGAGAGACCCAGTACTTC	CAISEDPTRETQYF
TRBV25-1	-	TRBJ2-7	-	TGTGCCAGCAGTGAAGCCGGTGGATACGAGCAGTACTTC	CASSEAGGYEQYF
TRBV12-3/TRBV12-4	-	TRBJ2-7	TRBD2	TGTGCCAGCAGTTGGACTAGCGGGAGTTACGAGCAGTACTTC	CASSWTSGSYEQYF
TRBV18	-	TRBJ2-7	-	TGTGCCAGCTCTAGGGACCGCTTCAACTACGAGCAGTACTTC	CASSRDRFNYEQYF
TRBV25-1	-	TRBJ1-4	-	TGTGCCAGCAGTGAACGGGGGAATAATGAAAAACTGTTTTTT	CASSERGNNEKLFF
TRBV7-6	once	TRBJ2-7	-	TGTGCCAGCAGCCGATCACAGGGAGCCTACGAGCAGTACTTC	CASSRSQGAYEQYF
TRBV5-4	once	TRBJ2-1	-	TGTGCCAGCAGCACCCTAGCAGACGAGCAGTTCTTC	CASSTLADEQFF
TRBV29-1	-	TRBJ2-5	TRBD2	TGCAGCGTTGGTGCCTCGGGAGGCCCGGAGACCCAGTACTTC	CSVGASGGPETQYF
TRBV15	-	TRBJ1-1	-	TGTGCCACCAGCAGAGCCAGCACTGAAGCTTTCTTT	CATSRASTEAFF
TRBV4-2	few	TRBJ1-2	-	TGTGCCAGCAGTGACAGCTATGGCTACACCTTC	CASSDSYGYTF
TRBV14	-	TRBJ1-2	-	TGTGCCAGCAGCCAAGGGCACAAGCTTAACTATGGCTACACCTTC	CASSQGHKLNYGYTF
TRBV12-3/TRBV12-4	-	TRBJ1-2	-	TGTGCCAGCAGGCTCGGATGGGCGGTATCTTATGGCTACACCTTC	CASRLGWAVSYGYTF